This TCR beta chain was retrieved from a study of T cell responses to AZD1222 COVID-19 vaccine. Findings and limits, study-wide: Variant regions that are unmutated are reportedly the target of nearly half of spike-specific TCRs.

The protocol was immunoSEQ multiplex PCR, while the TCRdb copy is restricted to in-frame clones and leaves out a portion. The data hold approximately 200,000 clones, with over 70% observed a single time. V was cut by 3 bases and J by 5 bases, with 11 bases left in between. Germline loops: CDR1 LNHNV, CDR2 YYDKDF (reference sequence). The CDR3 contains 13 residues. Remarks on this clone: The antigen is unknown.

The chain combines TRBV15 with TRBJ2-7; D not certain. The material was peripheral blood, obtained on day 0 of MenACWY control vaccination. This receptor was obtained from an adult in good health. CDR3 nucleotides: TGTGCCACCAGCAGGGCCTCAGAGGACGAGCAGTACTTC. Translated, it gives CATSRASEDEQYF.